What follows are 8 T cell receptor beta chains derived from one specimen sequenced in a study of CD8+CD57+ T cells in acquired aplastic anemia. Genomic DNA served as template for TCR beta VDJ and CDR3 profiling. TCRdb reanalysed the reads using MiXCR and keeps one entry per CDR3 protein. The repertoire holds a few hundred thousand distinct CDR3 sequences, with roughly 53% as singletons. The patients chosen for sequencing had shown expansion of CD8+CD57+ cells (detected by flow cytometry). Material: sorted CD4+, CD8+, or CD8+CD57+ T cells (not recorded which) from PBMCs. The receptors come from a human donor with aplastic anemia.

This clonotype appeared many times. The chain recombines TRBV7-8 with TRBJ2-5; D may match TRBD1 or TRBD2 (5 bases each). Germline CDR1 SGHVS, CDR2 FQNEAQ. CDR3 length: 16 residues. V lost 4 bases and J lost 2, with 17 bases in between. CDR3 region: CASSSHQLGVQETQYF. The DNA for the CDR3 is TGTGCCAGCAGCTCCCACCAGTTGGGGGTACAAGAGACCCAGTACTTC.

Many counts were recorded for this clonotype. The chain combines TRBV6-1 with TRBJ1-4; D unclear. CDR3 length: 12 amino acids. CDR1 is MNHNS and CDR2 is SASEGT in the germline V gene. V was clipped by 1 base and J by 12 bases, with 9 bases between them. Here the CDR3 DNA reads TGTGCCAGCAGTGAAGTTCGAGATGAACTGTTTTTT. This codes for CASSEVRDELFF.

A single count supports this clonotype. This chain joins TRBV25-1 and TRBJ2-3, with TRBD1 matching 7 bases. The CDR3 is 13 residues long. Germline CDR1 and CDR2: MGHDK and SYGVNS. J was trimmed by 6 bases and V by 3 bases; bases with no gene match: 3. In DNA, the CDR3 is TGTGCCAGCAGTGAGACAGGGACGGATACGCAGTATTTT. It translates to CASSETGTDTQYF. Using reference TRBV25-1 and TRBJ2-3 for the parts outside the CDR3, the full variable domain is EADIYQTPRYLVIGTGKKITLECSQTMGHDKMYWYQQDPGMELHLIHYSYGVNSTEKGDLSSESTVSRIRTEHFPLTLESARPSHTSQYLCASSETGTDTQYFGPGTRLTVL.

The rearrangement joins TRBV25-1 to TRBJ2-1; D may be TRBD2 (6 bases). The V end was cut by 8 bases, the J end by 0 bases, with 11 bases between. The CDR3 spans 14 residues. Germline loops: CDR1 MGHDK, CDR2 SYGVNS. This CDR3 is CASGGVSSYNEQFF. For the CDR3, the DNA is TGTGCCAGCGGAGGGGTGAGCTCCTACAATGAGCAGTTCTTC.

This sequence joins TRBV15 and TRBJ2-7, with D perhaps matching TRBD2 (6 bases). Trimming removed 10 bases at V and 6 bases at J, with 19 bases between. The CDR3 consists of 13 residues. Germline V gene data show CDR1 as LNHNV and CDR2 as YYDKDF (reference sequence). CDR3 sequence reads: CASSAGTRREQYF. The DNA for the CDR3 is TGTGCCAGCAGTGCGGGGACGAGGCGCGAGCAGTACTTC.

This chain links TRBV7-9 with TRBJ2-7, with D perhaps assigned TRBD1 or TRBD2 (6 bases each). The CDR3 is made up of 14 amino acids. The V end was cut by 6 bases, the J end by 5 bases, with 17 bases between. Germline lookup yields CDR1 SEHNR and CDR2 FQNEAQ (reference sequence). The CDR3: CASSAGQSDDEQYF. CDR3 in DNA: TGTGCCAGCAGTGCGGGACAATCAGATGACGAGCAGTACTTC.

The V gene is TRBV25-1, the J gene TRBJ2-3; no clear D gene. This CDR3 is 11 amino acids long. V dropped 7 bases and J dropped 8 bases, with 10 bases sitting between them. Germline CDR1 MGHDK, CDR2 SYGVNS. CDR3 region: CASMSVGTQYF. The CDR3 DNA sequence: TGTGCCAGCATGTCGGTTGGTACGCAGTATTTT.

This clonotype was observed a handful of times. This chain links TRBV5-4 with TRBJ1-4; 7 nucleotides agree with TRBD1. Germline CDR1 reads SGHNT; CDR2 reads YYREEE (reference sequence). The V gene end was trimmed by 3 bases and the J gene end by 5 bases; junction bases not matched to a gene: 4. The CDR3 is 14 amino acids. The CDR3 sequence is CASSSGQINEKLFF. The CDR3 nucleotides read TGTGCCAGCAGCTCGGGACAGATAAATGAAAAACTGTTTTTT.